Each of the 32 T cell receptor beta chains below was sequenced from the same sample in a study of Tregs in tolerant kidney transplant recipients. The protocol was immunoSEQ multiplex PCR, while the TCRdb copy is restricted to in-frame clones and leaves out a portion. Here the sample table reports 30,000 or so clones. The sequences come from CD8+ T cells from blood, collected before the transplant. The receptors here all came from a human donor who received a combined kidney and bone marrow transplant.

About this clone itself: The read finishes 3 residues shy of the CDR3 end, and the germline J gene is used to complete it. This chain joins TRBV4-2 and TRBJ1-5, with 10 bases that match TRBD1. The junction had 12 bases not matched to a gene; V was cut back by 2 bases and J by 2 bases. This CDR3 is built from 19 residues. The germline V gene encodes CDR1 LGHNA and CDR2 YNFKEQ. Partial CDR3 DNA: TGTGCCAGCAGCCAACACCTTCGACAGGGGGCGCGGGGCAATCAGCCC. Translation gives CASSQHLRQGARGNQP. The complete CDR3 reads CASSQHLRQGARGNQPQHF.

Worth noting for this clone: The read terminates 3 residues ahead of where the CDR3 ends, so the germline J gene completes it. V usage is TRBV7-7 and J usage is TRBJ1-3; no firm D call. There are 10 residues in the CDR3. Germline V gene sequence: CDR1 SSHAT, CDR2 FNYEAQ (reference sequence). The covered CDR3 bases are TGTGCTCATTCTGGAAACACC. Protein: CAHSGNT. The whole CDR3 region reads CAHSGNTIYF.

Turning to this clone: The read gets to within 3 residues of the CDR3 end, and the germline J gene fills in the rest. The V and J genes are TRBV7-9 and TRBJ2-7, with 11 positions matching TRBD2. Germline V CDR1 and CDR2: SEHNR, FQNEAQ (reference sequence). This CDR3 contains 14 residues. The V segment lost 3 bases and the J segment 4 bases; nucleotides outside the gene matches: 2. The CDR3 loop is CASSFTSGRYEQYF. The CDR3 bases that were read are TGTGCCAGCAGCTTTACTAGCGGGAGATACGAG.

Here the CDR3 reads CASSSTSFLSYNEQFF. CDR3 bases read: TGTGCCAGCAGCTCGACTAGCTTCCTCTCCTACAATGAG. This sequence joins TRBV13 and TRBJ2-1; 7 nucleotides match TRBD2. The read ends 3 residues before the CDR3 terminus; that terminus is restored from the germline J gene. The CDR3 length is 16 residues. Germline-derived CDR1 and CDR2 are PRHDT and FYEKMQ (reference sequence). V shed 4 bases, J shed 0 bases, and the junction held 6 bases outside the gene matches.

The sequenced CDR3 bases are TGTGCCAGCAGCTGGACGACGGGACAGGGATACGAG. Translated: CASSWTTGQGYE. The complete CDR3 sequence is CASSWTTGQGYEQYF. V gene TRBV5-5 combines with J gene TRBJ2-7; 9 positions agree with TRBD1. The read finishes 3 residues shy of the CDR3 end, and the germline J gene is used to complete it. J was trimmed by 4 bases and V by 3 bases; bases with no gene match: 8. Germline V gene data show CDR1 as SGHKS and CDR2 as YYEKEE (reference sequence). The CDR3 spans 15 residues.

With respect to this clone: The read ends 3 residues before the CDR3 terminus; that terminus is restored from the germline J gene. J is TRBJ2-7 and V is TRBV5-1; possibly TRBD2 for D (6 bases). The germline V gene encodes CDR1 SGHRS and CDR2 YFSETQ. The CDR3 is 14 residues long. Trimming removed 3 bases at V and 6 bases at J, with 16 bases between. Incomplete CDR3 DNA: TGCGCCAGCAGCTCCCCCGGGACTTCTGCCGAG. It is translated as CASSSPGTSAE. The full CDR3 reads CASSSPGTSAEQYF. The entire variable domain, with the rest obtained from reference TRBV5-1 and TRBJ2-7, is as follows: KAGVTQTPRYLIKTRGQQVTLSCSPISGHRSVSWYQQTPGQGLQFLFEYFSETQRNKGNFPGRFSGRQFSNSRSEMNVSTLELGDSALYLCASSSPGTSAEQYFGPGTRLTVT.

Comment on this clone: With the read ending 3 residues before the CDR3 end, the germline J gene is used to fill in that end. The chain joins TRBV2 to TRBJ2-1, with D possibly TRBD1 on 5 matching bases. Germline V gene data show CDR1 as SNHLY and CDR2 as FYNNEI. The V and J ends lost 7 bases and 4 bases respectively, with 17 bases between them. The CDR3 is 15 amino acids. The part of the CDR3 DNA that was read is TGTGCCAGCATTCCCCTAATGGGGCTTTACAATGAG. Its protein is CASIPLMGLYNE. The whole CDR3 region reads CASIPLMGLYNEQFF.

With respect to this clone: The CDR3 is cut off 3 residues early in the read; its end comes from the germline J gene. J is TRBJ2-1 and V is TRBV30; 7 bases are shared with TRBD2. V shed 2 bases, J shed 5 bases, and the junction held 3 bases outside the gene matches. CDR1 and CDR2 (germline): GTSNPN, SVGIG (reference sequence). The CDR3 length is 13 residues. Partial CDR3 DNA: TGTGCCTGGAGTACTAGCGTCGACAATGAG. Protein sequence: CAWSTSVDNE. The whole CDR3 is CAWSTSVDNEQFF.

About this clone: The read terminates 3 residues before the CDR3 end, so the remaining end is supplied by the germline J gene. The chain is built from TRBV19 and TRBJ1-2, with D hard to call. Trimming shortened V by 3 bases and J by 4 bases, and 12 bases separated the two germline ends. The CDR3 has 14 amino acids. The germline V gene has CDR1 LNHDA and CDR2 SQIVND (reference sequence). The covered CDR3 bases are TGTGCCAGTAGTATGAACGTCAGAGGCTATGGC. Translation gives CASSMNVRGYG. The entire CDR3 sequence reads CASSMNVRGYGYTF.

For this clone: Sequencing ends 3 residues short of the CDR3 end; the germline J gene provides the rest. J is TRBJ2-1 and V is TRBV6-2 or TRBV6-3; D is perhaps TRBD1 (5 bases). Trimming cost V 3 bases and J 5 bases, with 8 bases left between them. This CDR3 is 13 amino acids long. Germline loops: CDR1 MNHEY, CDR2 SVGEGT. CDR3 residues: CASSYGAHNEQFF. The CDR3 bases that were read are TGTGCCAGCAGTTATGGGGCGCACAATGAG.

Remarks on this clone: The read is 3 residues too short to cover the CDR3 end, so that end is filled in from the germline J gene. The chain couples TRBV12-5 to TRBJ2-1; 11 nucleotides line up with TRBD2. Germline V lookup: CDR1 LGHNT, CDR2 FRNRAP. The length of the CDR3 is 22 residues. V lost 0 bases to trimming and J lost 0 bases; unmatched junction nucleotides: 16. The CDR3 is CASGLVGPTSGSTTPSYNEQFF. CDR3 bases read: TGTGCTAGTGGTTTGGTGGGACCCACTAGCGGGAGTACGACCCCCTCCTACAATGAG.

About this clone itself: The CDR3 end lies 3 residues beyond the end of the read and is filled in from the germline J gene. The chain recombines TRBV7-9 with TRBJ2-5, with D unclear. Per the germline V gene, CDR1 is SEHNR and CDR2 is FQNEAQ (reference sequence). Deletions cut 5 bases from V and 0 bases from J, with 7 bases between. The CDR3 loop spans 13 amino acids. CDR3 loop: CASSHKYQETQYF. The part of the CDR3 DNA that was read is TGTGCCAGCAGCCACAAGTACCAAGAGACC.

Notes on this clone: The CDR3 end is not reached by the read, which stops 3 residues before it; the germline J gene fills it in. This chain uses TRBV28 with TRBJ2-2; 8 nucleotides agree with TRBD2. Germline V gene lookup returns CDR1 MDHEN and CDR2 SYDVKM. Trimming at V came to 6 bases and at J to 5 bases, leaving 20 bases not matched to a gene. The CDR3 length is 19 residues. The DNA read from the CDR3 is TGTGCCAGCAGCTCCGTTAGGAGACTAGCTGGCGGGGGGACCGGGGAG. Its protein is CASSSVRRLAGGGTGE. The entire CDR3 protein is CASSSVRRLAGGGTGELFF.

CDR3 DNA, as far as it was read: TGTGCCAGCAGCTTAGAGACAGGCTTGGGGAACACC. It yields the protein CASSLETGLGNT. The entire CDR3 protein reads CASSLETGLGNTIYF. The genes are TRBV7-9 and TRBJ1-3, with TRBD1 as a possible D gene (6 bases). The sequenced fragment ends 3 residues before the CDR3 boundary, so the rest is inferred from the germline J gene. V was shortened by 1 base and J by 7 bases, with 14 bases between the two germline ends. This CDR3 comprises 15 residues. Per germline, CDR1 SEHNR and CDR2 FQNEAQ (reference sequence).

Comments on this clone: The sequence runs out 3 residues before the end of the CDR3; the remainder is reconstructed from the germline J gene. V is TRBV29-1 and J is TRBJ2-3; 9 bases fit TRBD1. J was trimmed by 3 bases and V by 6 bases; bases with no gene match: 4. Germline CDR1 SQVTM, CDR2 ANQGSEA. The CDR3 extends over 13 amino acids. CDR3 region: CSVLGQGTDTQYF. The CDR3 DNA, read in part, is TGCAGCGTCCTTGGACAGGGGACAGATACG.

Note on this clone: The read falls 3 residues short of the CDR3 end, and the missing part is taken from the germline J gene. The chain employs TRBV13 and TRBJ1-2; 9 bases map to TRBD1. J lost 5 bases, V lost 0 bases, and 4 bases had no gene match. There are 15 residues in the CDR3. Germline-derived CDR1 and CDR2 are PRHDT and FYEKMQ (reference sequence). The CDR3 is CASSLGGTGIYGYTF. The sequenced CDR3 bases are TGTGCCAGCAGCTTAGGAGGGACAGGGATATATGGC. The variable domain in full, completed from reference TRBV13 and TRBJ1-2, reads AAGVIQSPRHLIKEKRETATLKCYPIPRHDTVYWYQQGPGQDPQFLISFYEKMQSDKGSIPDRFSAQQFSDYHSELNMSSLELGDSALYFCASSLGGTGIYGYTFGSGTRLTVV.

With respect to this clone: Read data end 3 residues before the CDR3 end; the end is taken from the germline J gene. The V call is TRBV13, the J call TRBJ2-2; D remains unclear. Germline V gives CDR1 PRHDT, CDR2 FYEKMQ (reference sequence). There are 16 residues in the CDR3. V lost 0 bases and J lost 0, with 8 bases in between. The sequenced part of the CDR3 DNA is TGTGCCAGCAGCTTAGGGGCACACGCGAACACCGGGGAG. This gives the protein CASSLGAHANTGE. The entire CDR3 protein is CASSLGAHANTGELFF.

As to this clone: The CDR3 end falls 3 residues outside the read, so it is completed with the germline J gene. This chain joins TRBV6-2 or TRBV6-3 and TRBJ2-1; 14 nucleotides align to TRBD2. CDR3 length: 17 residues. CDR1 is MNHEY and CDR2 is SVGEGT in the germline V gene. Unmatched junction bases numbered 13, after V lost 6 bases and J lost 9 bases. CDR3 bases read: TGTGCCAGCAGCAACCGGAGACTAGCGGGAGGGCCAGGTGAG. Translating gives CASSNRRLAGGPGE. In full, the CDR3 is CASSNRRLAGGPGEQFF.

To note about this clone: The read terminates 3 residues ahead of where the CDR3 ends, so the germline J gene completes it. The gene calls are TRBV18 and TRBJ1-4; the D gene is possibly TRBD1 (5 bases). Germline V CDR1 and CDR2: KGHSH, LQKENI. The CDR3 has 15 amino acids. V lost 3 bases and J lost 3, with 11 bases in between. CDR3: CASSPKAGPNEKLFF. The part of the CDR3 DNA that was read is TGTGCCAGCTCACCGAAGGCAGGGCCTAATGAAAAA.

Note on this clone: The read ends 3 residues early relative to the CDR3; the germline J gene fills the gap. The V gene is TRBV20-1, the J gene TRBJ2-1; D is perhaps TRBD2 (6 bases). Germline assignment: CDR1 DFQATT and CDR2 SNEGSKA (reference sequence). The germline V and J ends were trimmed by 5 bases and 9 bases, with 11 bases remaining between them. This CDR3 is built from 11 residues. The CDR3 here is CSAWEAGEQFF. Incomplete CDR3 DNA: TGCAGTGCTTGGGAGGCGGGTGAG.

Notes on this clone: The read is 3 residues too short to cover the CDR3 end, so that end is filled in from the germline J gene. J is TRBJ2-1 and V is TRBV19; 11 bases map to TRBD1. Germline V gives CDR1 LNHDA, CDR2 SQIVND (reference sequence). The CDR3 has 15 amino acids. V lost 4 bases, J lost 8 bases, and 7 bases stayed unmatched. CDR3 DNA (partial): TGTGCCAGTAGTACCTTATGGACAGGGGGCGATGAG. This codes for CASSTLWTGGDE. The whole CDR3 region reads CASSTLWTGGDEQFF. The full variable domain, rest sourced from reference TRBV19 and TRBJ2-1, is DGGITQSPKYLFRKEGQNVTLSCEQNLNHDAMYWYRQDPGQGLRLIYYSQIVNDFQKGDIAEGYSVSREKKESFPLTVTSAQKNPTAFYLCASSTLWTGGDEQFFGPGTRLTVL.

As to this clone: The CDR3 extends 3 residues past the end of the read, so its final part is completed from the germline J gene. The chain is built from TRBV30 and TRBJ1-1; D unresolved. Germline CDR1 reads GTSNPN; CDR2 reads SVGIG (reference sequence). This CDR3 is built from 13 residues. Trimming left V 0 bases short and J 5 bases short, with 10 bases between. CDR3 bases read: TGTGCCTGGAGTGTAACGGGTTCTACTGAA. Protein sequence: CAWSVTGSTE. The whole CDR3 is CAWSVTGSTEAFF.

The CDR3 bases that were read are TGCAGTGCTAGAGATAAAGCGGGAGGGCTTGAG. Translating gives CSARDKAGGLE. In full, the CDR3 is CSARDKAGGLEQFF. The J gene is TRBJ2-1, the V gene TRBV20-1, with 10 bases matching TRBD2. Sequencing ends 3 residues short of the CDR3 end; the germline J gene provides the rest. The CDR3 runs 14 residues. J gave up 9 bases and V 0 bases, and 5 bases lay outside the gene matches. Germline values: CDR1 DFQATT, CDR2 SNEGSKA (reference sequence).

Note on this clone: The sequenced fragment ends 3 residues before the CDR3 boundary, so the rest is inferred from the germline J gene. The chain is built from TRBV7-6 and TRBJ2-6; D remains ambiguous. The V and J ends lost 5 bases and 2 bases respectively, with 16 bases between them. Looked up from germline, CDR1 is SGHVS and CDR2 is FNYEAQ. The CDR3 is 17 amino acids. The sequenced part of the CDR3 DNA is TGTGCCAGCAGCCAGAATCAAGGCAGGCCTGGGGCCAACGTC. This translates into CASSQNQGRPGANV. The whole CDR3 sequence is CASSQNQGRPGANVLTF.

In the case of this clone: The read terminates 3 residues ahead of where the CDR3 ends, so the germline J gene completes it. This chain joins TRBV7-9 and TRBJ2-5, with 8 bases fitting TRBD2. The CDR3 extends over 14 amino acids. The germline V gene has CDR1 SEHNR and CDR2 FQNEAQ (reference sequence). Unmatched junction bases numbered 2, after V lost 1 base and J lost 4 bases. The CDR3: CASSLGAGVETQYF. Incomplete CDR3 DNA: TGTGCCAGCAGCTTAGGAGCGGGAGTAGAGACC.

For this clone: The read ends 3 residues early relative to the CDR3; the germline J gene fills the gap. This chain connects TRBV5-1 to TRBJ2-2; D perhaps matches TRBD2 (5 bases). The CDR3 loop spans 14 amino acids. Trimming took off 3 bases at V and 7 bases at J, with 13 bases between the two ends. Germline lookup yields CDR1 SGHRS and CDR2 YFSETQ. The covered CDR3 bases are TGCGCCAGCAGCTATACTAGTCGTGGCGGGGAG. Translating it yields CASSYTSRGGE. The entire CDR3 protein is CASSYTSRGGELFF.

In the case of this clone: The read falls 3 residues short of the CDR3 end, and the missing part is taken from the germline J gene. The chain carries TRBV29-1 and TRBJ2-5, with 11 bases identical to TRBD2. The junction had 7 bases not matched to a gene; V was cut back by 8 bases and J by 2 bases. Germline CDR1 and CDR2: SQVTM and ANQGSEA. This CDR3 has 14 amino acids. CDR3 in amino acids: CSFLAGGLQETQYF. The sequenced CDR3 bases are TGCAGCTTCTTAGCGGGAGGGTTGCAAGAGACC.

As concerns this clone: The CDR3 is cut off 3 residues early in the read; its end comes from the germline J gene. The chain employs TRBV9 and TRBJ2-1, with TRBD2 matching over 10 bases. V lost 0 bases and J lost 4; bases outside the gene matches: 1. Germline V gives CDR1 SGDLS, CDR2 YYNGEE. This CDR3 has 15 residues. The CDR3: CASSVVTSGYNEQFF. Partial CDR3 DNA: TGTGCCAGCAGCGTAGTGACTAGCGGGTACAATGAG.

The sequenced part of the CDR3 DNA is TGCAGCGTTGCGGGACAGGGGACCTACAATGAG. This gives the protein CSVAGQGTYNE. From start to end, the CDR3 is CSVAGQGTYNEQFF. This chain connects TRBV29-1 to TRBJ2-1, with 10 bases fitting TRBD1. The read gets to within 3 residues of the CDR3 end, and the germline J gene fills in the rest. Germline lookup yields CDR1 SQVTM and CDR2 ANQGSEA. V trimming: 4 bases; J trimming: 2 bases; junction bases outside the gene matches: 2. The CDR3 totals 14 residues.

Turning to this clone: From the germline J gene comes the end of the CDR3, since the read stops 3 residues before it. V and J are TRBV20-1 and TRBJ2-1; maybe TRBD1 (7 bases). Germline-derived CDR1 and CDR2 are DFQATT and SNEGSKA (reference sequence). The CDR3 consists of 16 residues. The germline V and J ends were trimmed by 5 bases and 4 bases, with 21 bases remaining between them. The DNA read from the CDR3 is TGCAGTGCTCCAACCGTCGGCAGGGGGGTTTACAATGAG. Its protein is CSAPTVGRGVYNE. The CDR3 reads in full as CSAPTVGRGVYNEQFF.

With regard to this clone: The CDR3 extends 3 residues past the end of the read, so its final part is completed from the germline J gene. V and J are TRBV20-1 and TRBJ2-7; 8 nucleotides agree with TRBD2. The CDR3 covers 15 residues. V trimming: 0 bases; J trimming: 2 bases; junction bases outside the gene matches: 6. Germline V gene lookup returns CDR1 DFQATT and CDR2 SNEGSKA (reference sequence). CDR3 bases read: TGCAGTGCTAGAGACGTGGTAGCGGGGCCCTACGAG. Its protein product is CSARDVVAGPYE. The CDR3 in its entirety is CSARDVVAGPYEQYF.

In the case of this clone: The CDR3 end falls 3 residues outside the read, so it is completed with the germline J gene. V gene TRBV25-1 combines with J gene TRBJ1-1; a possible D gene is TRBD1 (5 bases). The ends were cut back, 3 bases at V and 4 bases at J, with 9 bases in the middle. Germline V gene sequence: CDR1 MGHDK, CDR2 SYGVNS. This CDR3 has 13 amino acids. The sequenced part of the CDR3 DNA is TGTGCCAGCAGTGATCAGGGAAGCACTGAA. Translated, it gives CASSDQGSTE. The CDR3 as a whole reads CASSDQGSTEAFF. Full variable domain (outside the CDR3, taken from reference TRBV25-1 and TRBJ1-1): EADIYQTPRYLVIGTGKKITLECSQTMGHDKMYWYQQDPGMELHLIHYSYGVNSTEKGDLSSESTVSRIRTEHFPLTLESARPSHTSQYLCASSDQGSTEAFFGQGTRLTVV.